This T cell receptor (beta chain) came from a study of blood T cell repertoires in COVID-19. The table came from immunoSEQ multiplex PCR; TCRdb's copy has only in-frame clones and leaves some out. The data contain approximately 85,000 clones, around 86% of them singletons. The germline V and J ends were trimmed by 6 bases and 0 bases, with 12 bases remaining between them. The CDR3 consists of 14 residues. Germline V CDR1 and CDR2: MDHEN, SYDVKM. What was sequenced was peripheral blood. The TCR comes from a middle-aged man with active or convalescent COVID-19. The chain has TRBV28 and TRBJ2-7, with D uncertain. Written as DNA, the CDR3 is TGTGCCAGCAGGCATCAGACAAGCTCCTACGAGCAGTACTTC. Amino acid sequence: CASRHQTSSYEQYF.